This TCR beta chain was retrieved from a study of PD-1 blockade in classical Hodgkin lymphoma. The J segment lost 6 bases and the V segment lost 6 bases, leaving 8 bases of the junction unmatched. This CDR3 has 15 amino acids. CDR1 is MNHEY, CDR2 SVGAGI, per germline. Turning to this clone: Its target is not known.

Specified time point: cycle 4 day 1 (C4D1), after around six weeks of nivolumab. Each patient experienced a relapse that followed autologous stem cell transplantation, and brentuximab vedotin exposure varied. Study-level points and caveats: The study reported lower baseline TCR diversity in newly diagnosed patients than in healthy donors. Undefined causes, possibly disease activity or prior therapy, underlie the repertoire differences.

Assay: immunoSEQ multiplex PCR; the TCRdb copy retains only in-frame clones and omits some. This table has around 20,000 clones, about 84% appearing once. This clonotype was sampled from a human donor with classical Hodgkin lymphoma. This rearrangement joins TRBV6-5 to TRBJ1-6, with 7 bases identical to TRBD1. This material consisted of peripheral blood mononuclear cells (PBMCs), taken before the fourth cycle of nivolumab. CDR3 residues: CASSYETGFNSPLHF. For the CDR3, the DNA is TGTGCCAGCAGCTACGAGACAGGGTTTAATTCACCCCTCCACTTT.